The sequence of this TCR beta chain was determined in a study of cytomegalovirus exposure and HLA in healthy donors. Vbeta (60) and Jbeta (13) primers were used in the PCR. The method was immunoSEQ multiplex PCR; TCRdb's version includes in-frame clones alone and lacks a portion of them. Among under 200,000 clones, around 84% were seen once, and the ten largest hold 7% to 9%. Germline CDR1 and CDR2: LNHDA and SQIVND (reference sequence). The V end was cut by 5 bases, the J end by 3 bases, with 14 bases between. The CDR3 runs 16 residues. The genes are TRBV19 and TRBJ2-6, with D possibly TRBD1 on 6 matching bases. Sequencing was performed on PBMCs. The receptor was isolated from a male donor in good health and CMV-seropositive. The CDR3 spells CASSRQGTGGANVLTF. The CDR3 DNA reads TGTGCCAGTAGTCGGCAGGGGACGGGTGGGGCCAACGTCCTGACTTTC.